One sample yielded the 16 T cell receptor beta chains listed below, sequenced in a study of T cell repertoires in cytomegalovirus infection. Antigens for these TCRs are unknown. TCRdb fed the reads into MiXCR, producing one record per CDR3 protein. The sample lists about 890,000 distinct CDR3 sequences, around a third seen once, with about 14% in the top ten. The material sequenced was cultured CD8+ T cells from PBMCs, taken from culture after CMV antigen stimulation. Every receptor here comes from a human donor in good health (CMV status not recorded). Some clones in this sample may be carry-over from other donors' samples.

The chain combines TRBV4-3 with TRBJ1-1; possibly TRBD1 for D (6 bases). This CDR3 is built from 16 residues. The germline V gene encodes CDR1 LGHNA and CDR2 YSLEER. The V and J ends lost 0 bases and 3 bases respectively, with 14 bases between them. In DNA form, the CDR3 reads TGCGCCAGCAGCCAAGACGTTGGGGCAGGGGACACTGAAGCTTTCTTT. This translates into CASSQDVGAGDTEAFF.

The chain couples TRBV6-5 to TRBJ2-5, with no clear D. Trimming took off 3 bases at V and 2 bases at J, with 10 bases between the two ends. Germline V gene lookup returns CDR1 MNHEY and CDR2 SVGAGI. The CDR3 is 14 amino acids. CDR3 in DNA: TGTGCCAGCAGTTATAAAGGCCTACAAGAGACCCAGTACTTC. This gives the protein CASSYKGLQETQYF.

This clonotype showed up just a few times. The chain has TRBV6-5 and TRBJ1-6; D gene ambiguous. Germline CDR1 and CDR2: MNHEY and SVGAGI. V dropped 2 bases and J dropped 7 bases, with 12 bases sitting between them. The CDR3 has 15 residues. The CDR3 here is CASSYGTEGNSPLHF. The CDR3 DNA follows: TGTGCCAGCAGTTACGGTACGGAGGGAAATTCACCCCTCCACTTT.

V usage is TRBV6-1 and J usage is TRBJ1-6, with TRBD1 identical over 7 bases. The ends lost 11 bases at V and 0 bases at J; junction bases unmatched: 13. The CDR3 is 17 amino acids. Germline values: CDR1 MNHNS, CDR2 SASEGT. CDR3 amino acids: CAGGQDHLSSYNSPLHF. In DNA form, the CDR3 reads TGTGCCGGTGGACAGGACCATTTGAGCTCCTATAATTCACCCCTCCACTTT.

This clonotype was seen ten or more times. CDR3 in amino acids: CASSFGGGREKAFF. In DNA, the CDR3 is TGTGCCAGCAGTTTCGGGGGGGGGCGAGAGAAAGCTTTCTTT. The chain couples TRBV12-3 or TRBV12-4 to TRBJ1-1; D possibly corresponds to TRBD1 (6 bases). V was pared by 3 bases and J by 9 bases, with 17 bases between. The CDR3 has 14 amino acids.

This clonotype showed up just a few times. The chain joins TRBV12-3 or TRBV12-4 to TRBJ1-2; 7 nucleotides line up with TRBD1. The CDR3 contains 14 residues. V dropped 6 bases and J dropped 6; count of bases not matched to a gene: 10. The CDR3 sequence is CASSPTGWKDGYTF. Written as DNA, the CDR3 is TGTGCCAGCAGCCCGACAGGGTGGAAGGATGGCTACACCTTC.

The genes are TRBV7-9 and TRBJ2-3, with TRBD2 matching 14 bases. The CDR3 contains 16 residues. Germline loops: CDR1 SEHNR, CDR2 FQNEAQ (reference sequence). Unmatched junction bases numbered 7, after V lost 5 bases and J lost 6 bases. The CDR3 DNA reads as TGTGCCAGCAGCGTCCTGACTAGCGGGGGGGGGGATACGCAGTATTTT. It translates to CASSVLTSGGGDTQYF.

This chain links TRBV6-5 with TRBJ2-7; 7 bases are shared with TRBD2. The CDR3 contains 17 residues. Germline V gives CDR1 MNHEY, CDR2 SVGAGI. V shed 0 bases and J 3 bases; nucleotides not matched to a gene: 11. This CDR3 is CASSYSAGEDSGYEQYF. In DNA, the CDR3 is TGTGCCAGCAGTTACTCCGCGGGGGAGGATTCAGGCTACGAGCAGTACTTC.

The rearrangement uses TRBV10-3 and TRBJ2-6; tentatively, D is TRBD1 (6 bases). V dropped 10 bases and J dropped 0 bases, with 19 bases sitting between them. CDR3 length: 17 amino acids. CDR1 ENHRY and CDR2 SYGVKD come from the germline V gene. The CDR3 sequence: CATRTAEISSGANVLTF. The CDR3 nucleotides are TGTGCCACCCGGACAGCTGAAATTAGCTCTGGGGCCAACGTCCTGACTTTC.

Only a few counts were recorded for this clonotype. The V and J genes are TRBV14 and TRBJ1-1, with D unclear. The CDR3 totals 14 residues. Germline CDR1 SGHDN, CDR2 FVKESK. Trimming pared 5 bases from V and 1 base from J, leaving 11 bases between. The CDR3 region is CASSDKGWNTEAFF. The CDR3 nucleotides are TGTGCCAGCAGCGACAAGGGTTGGAACACTGAAGCTTTCTTT.

The chain carries TRBV6-1 and TRBJ1-1; D call uncertain. Germline V CDR1 and CDR2: MNHNS, SASEGT. With 7 bases removed from V and 6 bases from J, the gap between germline ends came to 9 bases. The CDR3 has 11 residues. The CDR3 is CASKFVAEAFF. CDR3 coding DNA: TGTGCCAGCAAATTTGTCGCTGAAGCTTTCTTT.

The V call is TRBV10-3, the J call TRBJ1-6, with D tentatively TRBD1 (5 bases). Deletions cut 6 bases from V and 9 bases from J, with 18 bases between. The CDR3 is 15 amino acids. Germline CDR1 reads ENHRY; CDR2 reads SYGVKD. CDR3 loop: CAIRPGGELVSPLHF. The CDR3 coding sequence is TGTGCCATCAGGCCGGGGGGGGAGTTGGTTTCACCCCTCCACTTT.

At least ten counts were recorded for this clonotype. The V call is TRBV7-8, the J call TRBJ1-5, with D unclear. V was trimmed by 7 bases and J by 9 bases, leaving 19 bases between them. This CDR3 has 14 amino acids. The germline CDR1 and CDR2 sequences are SGHVS and FQNEAQ. CDR3 protein: CASNPGKLGPPQHF. CDR3 nucleotides: TGTGCCAGCAACCCGGGGAAGTTGGGTCCGCCCCAGCATTTT.

A word on this clonotype: A read error may be the cause here, since a much bigger clone is one base away. The rearrangement links TRBV7-6 to TRBJ2-3; 8 bases are a match to TRBD1. The CDR3 is made up of 16 amino acids. Germline V lookup: CDR1 SGHVS, CDR2 FNYEAQ. In DNA form, the CDR3 reads TGTGTCAGCAGTCCTTCAAAGGACAGGGTAGCAGATACGCAGTATTTT. The encoded protein is CVSSPSKDRVADTQYF.

This rearrangement joins TRBV27 to TRBJ2-7, with D maybe TRBD1 (6 bases). The germline V gene encodes CDR1 MNHEY and CDR2 SMNVEV (reference sequence). The germline V and J ends were trimmed by 5 bases and 4 bases, with 15 bases remaining between them. This CDR3 is 14 amino acids long. For the CDR3, the DNA is TGTGCCAGCAGTGGTATCAGGGGTAGGTACGAGCAGTACTTC. Translating gives CASSGIRGRYEQYF.

This clonotype was picked up a small number of times. This rearrangement joins TRBV6-1 to TRBJ2-1; TRBD1 aligns across 7 bases. J lost 4 bases, V lost 7 bases, and 13 bases had no gene match. Germline V CDR1 and CDR2: MNHNS, SASEGT. The CDR3 is made up of 16 amino acids. The CDR3 DNA sequence: TGTGCCAGCACCGGACAGGATGGGCTCGGGTACAATGAGCAGTTCTTC. This codes for CASTGQDGLGYNEQFF.